This is a list of T cell receptor beta chains from one sample in a study of blood T cell repertoires in COVID-19. Repertoires were generated with immunoSEQ multiplex PCR, while TCRdb's copy carries only in-frame clones and drops some. The table records roughly 200,000 clones, about 85% of them present only once. The specimen sequenced was peripheral blood. These TCRs come from a woman younger than 35 who had recovered from COVID-19. The CDR3 runs from the conserved cysteine through the conserved F or W. Fields, in order: V gene, J gene, D gene, clone size, CDR3 DNA, CDR3 protein. The D gene is left open where the match is weak. Only part of the rows carry a size: once, few, many, or a class if the clone is expanded.

V: TRBV2; J: TRBJ2-3; D: NA; size: NA; DNA: TGTGCCAGCAGTGAAGCGGGAGTGAACACAGATACGCAGTATTTT; CDR3: CASSEAGVNTDTQYF
V: TRBV6-5; J: TRBJ1-2; D: TRBD1; size: NA; DNA: TGTGCCAGCTCCGGGACAGGTCACGGCTACACCTTC; CDR3: CASSGTGHGYTF
V: TRBV19; J: TRBJ2-3; D: TRBD2; size: NA; DNA: TGTGCCAGTAGTTTCGCCGGGACTAACTCAGATACGCAGTATTTT; CDR3: CASSFAGTNSDTQYF
V: TRBV21-1; J: TRBJ2-3; D: NA; size: once; DNA: TGTGCCAGCAGCTTCTCCTTCCTAGCGGAAACCACAGATACGCAGTATTTT; CDR3: CASSFSFLAETTDTQYF
V: TRBV2; J: TRBJ2-4; D: TRBD1; size: once; DNA: TGTGCCAGCGAAGAGGGGACAGACCCCTTGAGGGCCAAAAACATTCAGTACTTC; CDR3: CASEEGTDPLRAKNIQYF
V: TRBV4-2; J: TRBJ1-3; D: TRBD1; size: NA; DNA: TGTGCCAGCAGCCAGGGGCCCGCAGGGGGATTAGGCTCTGGAAACACCATATATTTT; CDR3: CASSQGPAGGLGSGNTIYF
V: TRBV29-1; J: TRBJ2-1; D: NA; size: NA; DNA: TGCAGCGGCGGAAACAATGAGCAGTTCTTC; CDR3: CSGGNNEQFF
V: TRBV6-2/TRBV6-3; J: TRBJ2-1; D: TRBD1; size: NA; DNA: TGTGCCAGCAGCCGAACGCCGTTCAGGGGGCAAGGGAACAATGAGCAGTTCTTC; CDR3: CASSRTPFRGQGNNEQFF
V: TRBV6-5; J: TRBJ2-7; D: NA; size: NA; DNA: TGTGCCAGCAGGGGGGCGGGCCCTCTAAGATACGAGCAGTACTTC; CDR3: CASRGAGPLRYEQYF
V: TRBV30; J: TRBJ2-2; D: NA; size: NA; DNA: TGTGCCTGGAGTGGGTCATTAGGCGGCCTACCACCCGGGGAGCTGTTTTTT; CDR3: CAWSGSLGGLPPGELFF
V: TRBV7-9; J: TRBJ2-1; D: NA; size: NA; DNA: TGTGCCAGCAGCCGACCCATAGCAAGCCCGGTAACCAATGAGCAGTTCTTC; CDR3: CASSRPIASPVTNEQFF
V: TRBV18; J: TRBJ1-2; D: NA; size: NA; DNA: TGTGCCAGCTCACCGCTCCGGGGGAACTATGGCTACACCTTC; CDR3: CASSPLRGNYGYTF
V: TRBV19; J: TRBJ1-4; D: NA; size: NA; DNA: TGTGCCAGTAGTATCTCTTTACTCCCTCTCCAGGGGGAAAAACTGTTTTTT; CDR3: CASSISLLPLQGEKLFF
V: TRBV7-9; J: TRBJ1-1; D: NA; size: NA; DNA: TGTGCCAGCAGCCCTACAGGGTCCGTCGGAAACACTGAAGCTTTCTTT; CDR3: CASSPTGSVGNTEAFF
V: TRBV7-9; J: TRBJ1-1; D: NA; size: NA; DNA: TGTGCCAGCAGTTCAAACGGGAACACTGAAGCTTTCTTT; CDR3: CASSSNGNTEAFF
V: TRBV6-6; J: TRBJ2-3; D: NA; size: NA; DNA: TGTGCCAGCAGTTGGCGGGTGACAGATACGCAGTATTTT; CDR3: CASSWRVTDTQYF
V: TRBV27; J: TRBJ1-1; D: TRBD1; size: NA; DNA: TGTGCCAGCAGTCCCCGACAGGGAAGGAGAAGTACTGAAGCTTTCTTT; CDR3: CASSPRQGRRSTEAFF